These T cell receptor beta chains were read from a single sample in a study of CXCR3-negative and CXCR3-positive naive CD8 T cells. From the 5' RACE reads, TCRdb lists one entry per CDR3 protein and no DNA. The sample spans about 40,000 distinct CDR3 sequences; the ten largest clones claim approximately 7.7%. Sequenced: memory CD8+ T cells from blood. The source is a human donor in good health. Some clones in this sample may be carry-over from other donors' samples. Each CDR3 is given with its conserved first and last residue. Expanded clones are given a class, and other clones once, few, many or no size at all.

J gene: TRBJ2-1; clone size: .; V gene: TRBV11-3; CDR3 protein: CASSLAGAYNEQFF
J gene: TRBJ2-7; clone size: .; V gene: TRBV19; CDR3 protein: CASSPLWLAGDHYEQYF
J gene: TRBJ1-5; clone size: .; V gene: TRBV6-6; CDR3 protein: CASSYAVSNQPQHF
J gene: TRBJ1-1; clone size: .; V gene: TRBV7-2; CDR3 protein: CASSLVGRGTEAFF
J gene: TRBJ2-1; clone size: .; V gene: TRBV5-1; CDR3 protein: CASSFMGGQSHNEQFF
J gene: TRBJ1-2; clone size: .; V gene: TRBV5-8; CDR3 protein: CASSPRTVDANYGYTF
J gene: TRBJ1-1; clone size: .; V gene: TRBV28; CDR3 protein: CASMGSLTMNTEAFF
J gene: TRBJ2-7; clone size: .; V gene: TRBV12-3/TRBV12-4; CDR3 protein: CASSLKGSEWTPSSYEQYF
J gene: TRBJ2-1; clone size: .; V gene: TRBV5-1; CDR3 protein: CASSLASGREQFF
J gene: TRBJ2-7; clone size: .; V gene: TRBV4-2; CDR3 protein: CASSQDLAGRSSYEQYF
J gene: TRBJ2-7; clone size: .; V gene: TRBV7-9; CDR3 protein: CASSLEGVSYEQYF
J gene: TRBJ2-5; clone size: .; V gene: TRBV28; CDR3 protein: CASSSWGGGQIQETQYF
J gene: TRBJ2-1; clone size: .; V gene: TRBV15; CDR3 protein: CATSTGEYNEQFF
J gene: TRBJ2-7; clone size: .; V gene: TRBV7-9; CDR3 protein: CASSLYGTGEREQYF
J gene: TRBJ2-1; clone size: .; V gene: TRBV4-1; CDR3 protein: CASSPPRGYEWSEQFF
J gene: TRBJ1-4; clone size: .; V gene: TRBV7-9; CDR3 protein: CASSGPQYNEKLFF
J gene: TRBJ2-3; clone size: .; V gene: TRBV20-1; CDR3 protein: CSARSLAGDPTDTQYF
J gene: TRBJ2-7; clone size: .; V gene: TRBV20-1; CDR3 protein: CSARDGGGGYEQYF
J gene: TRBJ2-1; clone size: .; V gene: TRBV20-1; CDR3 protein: CSARGLTSSVGEQFF
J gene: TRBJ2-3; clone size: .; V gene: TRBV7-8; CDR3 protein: CASVGGLSTDTQYF
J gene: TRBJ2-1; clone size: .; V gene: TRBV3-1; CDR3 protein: CASSYRGAGYNEQFF
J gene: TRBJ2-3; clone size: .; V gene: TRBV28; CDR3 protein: CASSFPGDTQYF
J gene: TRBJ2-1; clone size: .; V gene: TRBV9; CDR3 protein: CASSPQTSGGADEQFF
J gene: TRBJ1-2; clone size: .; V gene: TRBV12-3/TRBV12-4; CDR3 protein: CASSWGQGGGYTF
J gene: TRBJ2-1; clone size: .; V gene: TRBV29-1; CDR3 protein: CSVMGQGNYNEQFF
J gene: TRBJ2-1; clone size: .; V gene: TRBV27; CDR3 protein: CASRGIDSYNEQFF
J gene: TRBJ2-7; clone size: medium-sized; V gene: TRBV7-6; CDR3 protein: CASSLSSGVTGYYEQYF
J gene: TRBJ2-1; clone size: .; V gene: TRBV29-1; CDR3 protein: CSVRQGDNEQFF
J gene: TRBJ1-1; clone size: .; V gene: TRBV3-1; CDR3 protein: CASSQVDRGRTEAFF
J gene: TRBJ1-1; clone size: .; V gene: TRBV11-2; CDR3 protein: CASSGQGFEAFF
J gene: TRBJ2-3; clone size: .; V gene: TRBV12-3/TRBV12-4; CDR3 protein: CASSLLDSTDTQYF
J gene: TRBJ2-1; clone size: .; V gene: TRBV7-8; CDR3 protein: CASSPGTSGLSYNEQFF
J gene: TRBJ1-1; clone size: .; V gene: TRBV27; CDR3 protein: CASSLRGTPNTEAFF
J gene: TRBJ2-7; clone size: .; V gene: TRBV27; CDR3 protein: CASSFSGQGASSYEQYF
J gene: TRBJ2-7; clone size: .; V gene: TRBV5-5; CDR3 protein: CASSTTGSSSYEQYF
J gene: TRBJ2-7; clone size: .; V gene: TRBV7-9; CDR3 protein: CASSPADSGPYEQYF
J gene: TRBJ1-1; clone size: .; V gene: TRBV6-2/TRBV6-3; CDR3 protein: CASSYSFTEAFF
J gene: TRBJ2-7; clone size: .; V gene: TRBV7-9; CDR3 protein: CASSPRDGSSYEQYF
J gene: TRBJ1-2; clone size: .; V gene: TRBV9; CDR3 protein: CASSVEGAVLSGYTF
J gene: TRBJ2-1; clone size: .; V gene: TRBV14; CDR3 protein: CASSQVQLHNEQFF
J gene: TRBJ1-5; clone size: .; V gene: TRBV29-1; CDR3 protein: CSVRGSSNQPQHF
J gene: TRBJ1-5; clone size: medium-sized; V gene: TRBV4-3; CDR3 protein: CASSQQMDQPQHF
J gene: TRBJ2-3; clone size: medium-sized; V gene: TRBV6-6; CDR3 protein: CASFLGDTQYF
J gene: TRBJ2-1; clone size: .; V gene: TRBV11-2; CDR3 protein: CASSLGAYNEQFF
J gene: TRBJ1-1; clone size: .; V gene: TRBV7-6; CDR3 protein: CASSSGSAAFF
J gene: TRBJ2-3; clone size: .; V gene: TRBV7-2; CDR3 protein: CASGNDGTSAADTQYF
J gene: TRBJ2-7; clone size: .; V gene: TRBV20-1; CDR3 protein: CSAHLTGLSSYEQYF
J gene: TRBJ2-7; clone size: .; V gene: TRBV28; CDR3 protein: CASSPLKGQGIYEQYF
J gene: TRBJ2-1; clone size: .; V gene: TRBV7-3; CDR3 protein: CASSLYPERELYNEQFF
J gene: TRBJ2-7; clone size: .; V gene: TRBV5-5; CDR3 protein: CASSLAPPGIHEQYF
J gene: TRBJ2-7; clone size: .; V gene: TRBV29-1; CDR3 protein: CSVEGKYEQYF
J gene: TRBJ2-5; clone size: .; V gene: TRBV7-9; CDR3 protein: CASRWTGDQETQYF
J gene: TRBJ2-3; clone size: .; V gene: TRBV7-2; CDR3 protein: CASSFLVDTQYF
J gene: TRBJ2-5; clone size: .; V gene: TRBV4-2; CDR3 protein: CASSQEVGGGETQYF
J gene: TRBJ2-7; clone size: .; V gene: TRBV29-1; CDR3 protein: CSVEDGGAFNEQYF
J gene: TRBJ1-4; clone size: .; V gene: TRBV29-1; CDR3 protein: CSVGQVADEGTNEKLFF
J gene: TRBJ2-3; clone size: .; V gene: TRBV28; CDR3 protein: CASSPPWRELKDTQYF